Below are 24 T cell receptor beta chains sequenced from a single sample in a study of blood T cell repertoires in COVID-19. Clones were read by immunoSEQ multiplex PCR, and TCRdb kept only the in-frame ones, dropping some. The sample lists 60,000 to 75,000 clones, roughly 85% occurring once. Material: peripheral blood. The receptor source for this set is a woman older than 75 with active or convalescent COVID-19.

The chain joins TRBV27 to TRBJ1-2; D is perhaps TRBD1 (6 bases). The V and J ends lost 10 bases and 6 bases respectively, with 12 bases between them. The germline V gene has CDR1 MNHEY and CDR2 SMNVEV (reference sequence). The CDR3 is 11 amino acids. CDR3 DNA: TGTGCCACCTACAGGGACAATGGCTACACCTTC. Its translation: CATYRDNGYTF.

The gene calls are TRBV27 and TRBJ2-1; a possible D gene is TRBD1 (6 bases). Germline-derived CDR1 and CDR2 are MNHEY and SMNVEV (reference sequence). V lost 6 bases to trimming and J lost 5 bases, with 20 bases between them. The CDR3 runs to 16 residues. The CDR3 coding sequence is TGTGCCAGCAGAACTTGGCCAGGGGCCGATGACAATGAGCAGTTCTTC. Encoded protein: CASRTWPGADDNEQFF.

This chain uses TRBV27 with TRBJ2-5; D perhaps matches TRBD2 (8 bases). Germline V gene sequence: CDR1 MNHEY, CDR2 SMNVEV (reference sequence). Trimming shortened V by 10 bases and J by 2 bases, and 17 bases separated the two germline ends. This CDR3 has 14 residues. The CDR3: CATRDSGGQETQYF. Written as DNA, the CDR3 is TGTGCCACCAGGGACAGCGGGGGTCAAGAGACCCAGTACTTC.

This clone appeared a few times. The chain combines TRBV3-1 (or the pseudogene TRBV3-2) with TRBJ1-6, with 7 positions matching TRBD1. V gave up 4 bases and J gave up 7 bases; unmatched junction bases: 10. The CDR3 has 16 amino acids. Germline V gives CDR1 LGHDT, CDR2 YNNKEL (reference sequence). As DNA, the CDR3 is TGTGCCAGCAGCCTAAGGTTAGGACAGGAAAATTCACCCCTCCACTTT. As protein: CASSLRLGQENSPLHF.

In this sample, this clone turned up a few times. V and J are TRBV7-9 and TRBJ1-5; TRBD1 agrees at 8 bases. The V segment lost 0 bases and the J segment 3 bases; nucleotides outside the gene matches: 4. This CDR3 is 16 amino acids long. From germline, CDR1 is SEHNR and CDR2 FQNEAQ (reference sequence). CDR3 nucleotides: TGTGCCAGCAGCTTAGCTGGACAGGGCTTCAATCAGCCCCAGCATTTT. Encoded protein: CASSLAGQGFNQPQHF.

The chain is built from TRBV28 and TRBJ1-1; D is perhaps TRBD1 (5 bases). Trimming removed 5 bases from V and 13 bases from J, with 14 bases in between. The germline CDR1 and CDR2 sequences are MDHEN and SYDVKM. This CDR3 has 11 residues. In DNA form, the CDR3 reads TGTGCCAGCAGTGCGAGGACATCGGGTTTCTTT. Encoded protein: CASSARTSGFF.

This clone was detected only once. V usage is TRBV28 and J usage is TRBJ2-5; 9 nucleotides align to TRBD1. Germline V gives CDR1 MDHEN, CDR2 SYDVKM. There are 14 residues in the CDR3. The V gene end was trimmed by 6 bases and the J gene end by 3 bases; junction bases not matched to a gene: 5. The DNA for the CDR3 is TGTGCCAGCAGACCCCGGGACAGGGAAGAGACCCAGTACTTC. Protein sequence: CASRPRDREETQYF. The full variable domain, in which reference TRBV28 and TRBJ2-5 provide the parts outside the CDR3, is DVKVTQSSRYLVKRTGEKVFLECVQDMDHENMFWYRQDPGLGLRLIYFSYDVKMKEKGDIPEGYSVSREKKERFSLILESASTNQTSMYLCASRPRDREETQYFGPGTRLLVL.

J is TRBJ2-7 and V is TRBV4-3; the match to TRBD1 covers 7 bases. Germline CDR1 reads LGHNA; CDR2 reads YSLEER. The CDR3 totals 14 residues. V dropped 1 base and J dropped 3; count of bases not matched to a gene: 3. The CDR3: CASSQARDSYEQYF. The CDR3 DNA reads as TGCGCCAGCAGCCAAGCCCGGGACAGCTACGAGCAGTACTTC.

The rearrangement links TRBV7-2 to TRBJ1-1, with D possibly being TRBD1 (5 bases). V dropped 2 bases and J dropped 7 bases, with 8 bases sitting between them. Germline V CDR1 and CDR2: SGHTA, FQGNSA. The CDR3 totals 12 residues. The CDR3 region is CASSLLGGEAFF. The DNA for the CDR3 is TGTGCCAGCAGCTTACTGGGGGGTGAAGCTTTCTTT.

The chain carries TRBV24-1 and TRBJ2-2, with D tentatively TRBD1 (7 bases). CDR1 and CDR2 (germline): KGHDR, SFDVKD. The ends were cut back, 7 bases at V and 7 bases at J, with 18 bases in the middle. The CDR3 has 15 residues. CDR3 loop: CATSSRGQGDGELFF. The CDR3 DNA reads as TGTGCCACCAGCTCTCGGGGGCAGGGGGACGGGGAGCTGTTTTTT.

This rearrangement joins TRBV7-3 to TRBJ1-1, with D hard to call. This CDR3 region has 14 residues. Germline CDR1 and CDR2: SGHTA and FQGTGA. Deletions cut 5 bases from V and 1 base from J, with 11 bases between. The CDR3 loop is CASSPGFGNTEAFF. In DNA, the CDR3 is TGTGCCAGCAGCCCAGGCTTTGGGAACACTGAAGCTTTCTTT.

The J gene is TRBJ2-3, the V gene TRBV5-4; possible D gene TRBD1, 5 bases. The CDR3 is 15 amino acids. V shed 2 bases and J shed 3 bases, with 13 bases lying between them. Per the germline V gene, CDR1 is SGHNT and CDR2 is YYREEE (reference sequence). The CDR3 sequence: CASSLRQGRTDTQYF. CDR3 sequence (DNA): TGTGCCAGCAGCTTACGTCAGGGAAGGACAGATACGCAGTATTTT. The whole variable domain, filled in from reference TRBV5-4 and TRBJ2-3, reads ETGVTQSPTHLIKTRGQQVTLRCSSQSGHNTVSWYQQALGQGPQFIFQYYREEENGRGNFPPRFSGLQFPNYSSELNVNALELDDSALYLCASSLRQGRTDTQYFGPGTRLTVL.

The V and J genes are TRBV7-2 and TRBJ2-5, with no clear D. Germline V CDR1 and CDR2: SGHTA, FQGNSA. V lost 4 bases to trimming and J lost 4 bases, with 10 bases between them. The CDR3 consists of 13 residues. CDR3 sequence (DNA): TGTGCCAGCAGCTCCAGGAACGTAGAGACCCAGTACTTC. It is translated as CASSSRNVETQYF.

The gene calls are TRBV2 and TRBJ1-1, with D perhaps matching TRBD1 (6 bases). V lost 8 bases, J lost 0 bases, and 10 bases lay in between. The CDR3 contains 13 residues. The germline V gene has CDR1 SNHLY and CDR2 FYNNEI. In nucleotides, the CDR3 is TGTGCCAGCTCTGGACAGTTGAACACTGAAGCTTTCTTT. Translated, it gives CASSGQLNTEAFF.

V is TRBV11-3 and J is TRBJ1-1, with 9 bases identical to TRBD1. Losses at the gene ends were 0 bases for V and 11 bases for J; bases not matched to a gene: 4. Germline loops: CDR1 SGHNT, CDR2 YENEEA. The CDR3 is 13 residues long. The CDR3 DNA reads TGTGCCAGCAGCTTAGATGGGGACAGGGATGCTTTCTTT. Its translation is CASSLDGDRDAFF.

V is TRBV6-5 and J is TRBJ2-2; no firm D call. The CDR3 length is 14 residues. Trimming cost V 4 bases and J 1 base, with 7 bases left between them. Germline-derived CDR1 and CDR2 are MNHEY and SVGAGI. CDR3 coding DNA: TGTGCCAGCAGTTTATCCAGGAACACCGGGGAGCTGTTTTTT. Translation gives CASSLSRNTGELFF.

The gene calls are TRBV7-9 and TRBJ2-2, with D unclear. The CDR3 sequence is 16 residues long. The ends were cut back, 0 bases at V and 8 bases at J, with 16 bases in the middle. Germline CDR1 reads SEHNR; CDR2 reads FQNEAQ (reference sequence). CDR3 sequence (DNA): TGTGCCAGCAGCTTAGCGCCGAACAGACATGTGGGGGAGCTGTTTTTT. Residues: CASSLAPNRHVGELFF.

This chain uses TRBV5-4 with TRBJ1-1, with D unclear. Trimming cost V 3 bases and J 7 bases, with 10 bases left between them. Germline CDR1 SGHNT, CDR2 YYREEE (reference sequence). The CDR3 has 12 amino acids. CDR3 residues: CASSYTTNEAFF. As DNA, the CDR3 is TGTGCCAGCAGCTACACAACGAATGAAGCTTTCTTT. The whole variable domain, filled in from reference TRBV5-4 and TRBJ1-1, reads ETGVTQSPTHLIKTRGQQVTLRCSSQSGHNTVSWYQQALGQGPQFIFQYYREEENGRGNFPPRFSGLQFPNYSSELNVNALELDDSALYLCASSYTTNEAFFGQGTRLTVV.

V gene TRBV28 combines with J gene TRBJ1-4, with 10 bases identical to TRBD1. V lost 8 bases to trimming and J lost 5 bases; unmatched junction nucleotides: 2. The CDR3 runs 13 residues. The germline gives CDR1 MDHEN, CDR2 SYDVKM. CDR3 nucleotide sequence: TGTGCCAGCGGGGACAGGGGAAATGAAAAACTGTTTTTT. Translation gives CASGDRGNEKLFF.

This chain uses TRBV21-1 with TRBJ2-3; the DNA was not compared with TRBD2, the D call given in the table. TRBV21-1 is reported as a pseudogene. The CDR3 runs 16 residues. CDR3 DNA sequence: TGTGCCAGCAGCAAAGTGACGAGGACTTTCACAGATACGCAGTATTTT. This translates into CASSKVTRTFTDTQYF.

The CDR3 region has the DNA TGTGCCAGCAGCCTCGACAGGGCAGATACGCAGTATTTT. Translating it yields CASSLDRADTQYF. The chain uses TRBV7-7 and TRBJ2-3, with 7 bases lining up with TRBD1. The V gene end was trimmed by 5 bases and the J gene end by 4 bases; junction bases not matched to a gene: 3. The CDR3 loop spans 13 amino acids. Germline V gene data show CDR1 as SSHAT and CDR2 as FNYEAQ (reference sequence).

The gene calls are TRBV27 and TRBJ2-1; 10 bases align to TRBD1. The V and J ends lost 2 bases and 2 bases, in that order; junction bases with no gene match: 0. The CDR3 length is 15 residues. Germline V lookup: CDR1 MNHEY, CDR2 SMNVEV (reference sequence). This chain's CDR3 is CASSLGTGAYNEQFF. As DNA, the CDR3 is TGTGCCAGCAGTTTAGGGACAGGGGCCTACAATGAGCAGTTCTTC.

J is TRBJ2-1 and V is TRBV2; a weak D match, TRBD2 (6 bases). Germline CDR1 and CDR2: SNHLY and FYNNEI. The CDR3 length is 12 residues. V shed 3 bases and J shed 15 bases, with 15 bases lying between them. The CDR3 coding sequence is TGTGCCAGCAGTGATAGTGGCGGAGCGGGGTTCTTC. It is translated as CASSDSGGAGFF.

The rearrangement uses TRBV19 and TRBJ1-5, with D tentatively TRBD1 (5 bases). V was pared by 5 bases and J by 5 bases, with 16 bases between. CDR1 is LNHDA and CDR2 is SQIVND in the germline V gene (reference sequence). This CDR3 has 15 residues. CDR3 sequence: CASSLGLFDYQPQHF. The DNA for the CDR3 is TGTGCCAGTAGTCTGGGGCTTTTTGACTATCAGCCCCAGCATTTT.